This T cell receptor beta chain was retrieved from a study of human T cells and chemical hapten exposure. For the study at large: Among samples, TCR yields varied mainly because of small differences in pooled library volume. The study, taken as a whole, reports: Expanded TCRs formed significantly more large CDR3 similarity clusters than controls. As patch test score rose, PT1 expanded TCR counts tended to rise as well.

TCRdb called the RACE reads again in MiXCR, with one record for every CDR3 protein. Of some 70,000 distinct CDR3 sequences in the sample, around 30% were seen once. As to time point: patch test 1, 2 weeks after DPC sensitization. As for treatment: therapeutic diphenylcyclopropenone sensitization with weekly scalp DPC. Extraction yielded total RNA from whole blood (unfractionated). About this clonotype itself: Its antigen is not known.

The CDR3 extends over 14 amino acids. CDR1 is SEHNR, CDR2 FQNEAQ, per germline (reference sequence). Trimming removed 4 bases at V and 3 bases at J, with 13 bases between. The sequence came from a man between 35 and 55 years old with alopecia areata. Some clones in this sample may be carry-over from other donors' samples. The chain couples TRBV7-9 to TRBJ2-7; D possibly corresponds to TRBD1 (8 bases). The sample consisted of whole blood, taken in connection with sensitization to the hapten diphenylcyclopropenone (DPC). In DNA form, the CDR3 reads TGTGCCAGCAGCTACAGGGGGGGCCTCTACGAGCAGTACTTC. Translated, it gives CASSYRGGLYEQYF. Drawing the rest from reference TRBV7-9 and TRBJ2-7, the complete variable domain is DTGVSQNPRHKITKRGQNVTFRCDPISEHNRLYWYRQTLGQGPEFLTYFQNEAQLEKSRLLSDRFSAERPKGSFSTLEIQRTEQGDSAMYLCASSYRGGLYEQYFGPGTRLTVT.